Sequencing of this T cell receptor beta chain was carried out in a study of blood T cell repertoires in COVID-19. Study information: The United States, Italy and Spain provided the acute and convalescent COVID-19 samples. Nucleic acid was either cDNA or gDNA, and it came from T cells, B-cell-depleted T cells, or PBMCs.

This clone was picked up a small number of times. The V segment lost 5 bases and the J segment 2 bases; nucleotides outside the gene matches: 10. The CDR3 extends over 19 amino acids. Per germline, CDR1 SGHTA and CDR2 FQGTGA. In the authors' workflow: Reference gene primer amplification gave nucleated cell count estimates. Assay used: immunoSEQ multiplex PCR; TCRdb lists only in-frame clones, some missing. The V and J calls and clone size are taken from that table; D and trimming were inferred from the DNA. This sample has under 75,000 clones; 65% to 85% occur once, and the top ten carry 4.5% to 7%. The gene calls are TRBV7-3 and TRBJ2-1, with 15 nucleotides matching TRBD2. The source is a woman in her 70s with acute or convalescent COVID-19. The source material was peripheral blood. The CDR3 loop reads CASSVPGLAGGNAYNEQFF. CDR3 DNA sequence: TGTGCCAGCAGCGTACCGGGACTAGCGGGGGGTAATGCCTACAATGAGCAGTTCTTC. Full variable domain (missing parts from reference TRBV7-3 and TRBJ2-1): GAGVSQTPSNKVTEKGKYVELRCDPISGHTALYWYRQSLGQGPEFLIYFQGTGAADDSGLPNDRFFAVRPEGSVSTLKIQRTERGDSAVYLCASSVPGLAGGNAYNEQFFGPGTRLTVL.